This TCR beta chain is from a study of cytomegalovirus exposure and HLA in healthy donors. Measured with immunoSEQ multiplex PCR; TCRdb has only the in-frame clones, and not every one. The repertoire holds approximately 150,000 clones, with approximately 90% as singletons. Trimming removed 0 bases from V and 8 bases from J, with 13 bases in between. The CDR3 covers 14 residues. CDR1 is MNHNY, CDR2 SVGAGI, per germline (reference sequence). The sequence was obtained from a young man in good health and CMV-seropositive. The chain combines TRBV6-6 with TRBJ1-1; the D gene is possibly TRBD1 (6 bases). The sample consisted of PBMCs. DNA of the CDR3: TGTGCCAGCAGTTACTCGGTAGAAACAGGGGAAGCTTTCTTT. This codes for CASSYSVETGEAFF.